These T cell receptor beta chains were read from a single sample in a study of metastatic and nonmetastatic thyroid tumors. MiXCR re-clonotyped the PCR reads for TCRdb. The sample carries about 16,000 clones, around 35% recorded once. Material: tumor tissue. Receptors originate from a female donor with papillary thyroid cancer or a benign thyroid nodule (not recorded which). Some clones in this sample may be carry-over from other donors' samples. The CDR3 runs from the conserved cysteine through the conserved F or W. A D gene is named only where the DNA matches it firmly. The size entry is marked missing in some rows and otherwise reads once, few, many or a size class.

D: TRBD2; J: TRBJ2-7; size: -; V: TRBV6-2/TRBV6-3; DNA: TGTGCCAGCAGTTACCCTAGCGGGAAACCCTACGAGCAGTACTTC; CDR3: CASSYPSGKPYEQYF
D: -; J: TRBJ2-7; size: -; V: TRBV5-1; DNA: TGCGCCAGCAGCTTGAGGGCAGGTACCTACGAGCAGTACTTC; CDR3: CASSLRAGTYEQYF
D: -; J: TRBJ2-7; size: few; V: TRBV6-1; DNA: TGTGCCAGCACACAAAATCCGGCAGGGATCTACGAGCAGTACTTC; CDR3: CASTQNPAGIYEQYF
D: -; J: TRBJ2-7; size: many; V: TRBV7-9; DNA: TGTGCCAGCAGCTTAGGAGGTGGAGAGCAGTACTTC; CDR3: CASSLGGGEQYF
D: TRBD2; J: TRBJ2-1; size: medium-sized; V: TRBV20-1; DNA: TGCAGTGCCTTAAGACTAGCGGGGGGGCCAAATGAGCAGTTCTTC; CDR3: CSALRLAGGPNEQFF
D: TRBD1; J: TRBJ1-2; size: once; V: TRBV14; DNA: TGTGCCAGCAGCCGGCTGGACAGGGTCTATGGCTACACCTTC; CDR3: CASSRLDRVYGYTF
D: -; J: TRBJ1-2; size: many; V: TRBV5-6; DNA: TGTGCCAGCAGCTTGATCCAGGCCGCTAACTATGGCTACACCTTC; CDR3: CASSLIQAANYGYTF
D: -; J: TRBJ2-7; size: medium-sized; V: TRBV4-1; DNA: TGCGCCAGCAGCCGAGACAGGGCTCCGGGAGCCTACGAGCAGTACTTC; CDR3: CASSRDRAPGAYEQYF
D: -; J: TRBJ2-5; size: -; V: TRBV4-2; DNA: TGTGCCAGCAGCCAAGGAGACCAAGAGACCCAGTACTTC; CDR3: CASSQGDQETQYF
D: -; J: TRBJ2-2; size: medium-sized; V: TRBV28; DNA: TGTGCCAGCAGGAGGTCAGGGGCGCGAACCGGGGAGCTGTTTTTT; CDR3: CASRRSGARTGELFF
D: -; J: TRBJ2-7; size: -; V: TRBV11-2; DNA: TGTGCCAGCAGCTTAAGCCGTCGCGAGCAGTACTTC; CDR3: CASSLSRREQYF
D: TRBD1; J: TRBJ1-6; size: medium-sized; V: TRBV7-6; DNA: TGTGCCAGCAGCTTAGAAGGGGGCTTCGCCTATAATTCACCCCTCCACTTT; CDR3: CASSLEGGFAYNSPLHF
D: -; J: TRBJ2-5; size: few; V: TRBV27; DNA: TGTGCCAGCAGTAAAAATGGGCGGGGGCGGTTGGAGACCCAGTACTTC; CDR3: CASSKNGRGRLETQYF
D: -; J: TRBJ1-1; size: -; V: TRBV6-5; DNA: TGTGCCAGCAGCTTAGAATGGGGAGAGGGTTGGAGGAACACTGAAGCTTTCTTT; CDR3: CASSLEWGEGWRNTEAFF
D: TRBD1; J: TRBJ2-7; size: few; V: TRBV20-1; DNA: TGCAGTGCTAGAGATTCGGACAGGGCCTACTCCTACGAGCAGTACTTC; CDR3: CSARDSDRAYSYEQYF
D: -; J: TRBJ2-6; size: -; V: TRBV5-6; DNA: TGTGCCAGCAGCTTGGGACCGGCGAGCTCTGGGGCCAACGTCCTGACTTTC; CDR3: CASSLGPASSGANVLTF
D: -; J: TRBJ1-2; size: many; V: TRBV3-1; DNA: TGTGCCAGCAGCCAATCTAACTATGGCTACACCTTC; CDR3: CASSQSNYGYTF
D: TRBD2; J: TRBJ2-1; size: -; V: TRBV5-1; DNA: TGCGCCAGCAGCTTTCCCGGGACTAGCGGGAGCTCCTACAATGAGCAGTTCTTC; CDR3: CASSFPGTSGSSYNEQFF
D: -; J: TRBJ1-4; size: -; V: TRBV28; DNA: TGTGCCAGCACAGATTCTAATGAAAAACTGTTTTTT; CDR3: CASTDSNEKLFF
D: TRBD1; J: TRBJ2-5; size: few; V: TRBV6-5; DNA: TGTGCCAGCAGTTACGGGACAGGGGGCCCAGAGACCCAGTACTTC; CDR3: CASSYGTGGPETQYF
D: TRBD2; J: TRBJ2-5; size: -; V: TRBV7-8; DNA: TGTGCCAGCAGCCCCAGGACTAGCGGGGGGACCCAGTACTTC; CDR3: CASSPRTSGGTQYF
D: TRBD2; J: TRBJ2-3; size: medium-sized; V: TRBV6-1; DNA: TGTGCCAGCATCCGGGGGGGAGTAAGTACAGATACGCAGTATTTT; CDR3: CASIRGGVSTDTQYF
D: TRBD2; J: TRBJ2-5; size: many; V: TRBV5-1; DNA: TGCGCCAGCAGACCCGGACTAGCGGGGGGACAAGAGACCCAGTACTTC; CDR3: CASRPGLAGGQETQYF
D: TRBD1; J: TRBJ1-5; size: medium-sized; V: TRBV6-1; DNA: TGTGCCAGCGCCGGGACAGCCAAAAATCAGCCCCAGCATTTT; CDR3: CASAGTAKNQPQHF
D: -; J: TRBJ2-5; size: -; V: TRBV19; DNA: TGTGCCAGTAGTATTGGGGAAACAGGGTACCAAGAGACCCAGTACTTC; CDR3: CASSIGETGYQETQYF
D: -; J: TRBJ2-2; size: -; V: TRBV28; DNA: TGTGCCAGCAGTTTATTCGGCGGGGAGCTGTTTTTT; CDR3: CASSLFGGELFF
D: -; J: TRBJ2-1; size: many; V: TRBV4-2; DNA: TGTGCCAGCAGCCGGACAGAATCCGCCGCCAGCTCCTACAATGAGCAGTTCTTC; CDR3: CASSRTESAASSYNEQFF
D: TRBD1; J: TRBJ2-7; size: medium-sized; V: TRBV7-2; DNA: TGTGCCAGCAGCCCCTTGGGGACAGGGGTGGACGAGCAGTACTTC; CDR3: CASSPLGTGVDEQYF
D: TRBD2; J: TRBJ2-5; size: once; V: TRBV20-1; DNA: TGCAGTGCCTCCACTAGCGGCCCCCCTGGGACCCAGTACTTC; CDR3: CSASTSGPPGTQYF
D: -; J: TRBJ2-7; size: -; V: TRBV18; DNA: TGTGCCAGCTCCCCCTTTCACCCCTACGAGCAGTACTTC; CDR3: CASSPFHPYEQYF
D: TRBD1; J: TRBJ2-1; size: few; V: TRBV6-1; DNA: TGTGCCAGCAGTGAAGAGACCGGGACAGGGGGCCACAATGAGCAGTTCTTC; CDR3: CASSEETGTGGHNEQFF
D: -; J: TRBJ2-2; size: many; V: TRBV12-3/TRBV12-4; DNA: TGTGCCAGCAGTTTCCAGTTCGGGGGACCGAACACCGGGGAGCTGTTTTTT; CDR3: CASSFQFGGPNTGELFF
D: -; J: TRBJ1-1; size: many; V: TRBV2; DNA: TGTGCCAGCAGGGTTCGGCAGAACACTGAAGCTTTCTTT; CDR3: CASRVRQNTEAFF
D: TRBD2; J: TRBJ2-3; size: -; V: TRBV12-3/TRBV12-4; DNA: TGTGCCAGCACCCTAGGACTAGCGGGAGTTAAGGATACGCAGTATTTT; CDR3: CASTLGLAGVKDTQYF
D: -; J: TRBJ1-5; size: medium-sized; V: TRBV7-9; DNA: TGTGCCAGCAGCTTTGGTTCAGGACCCCAGCATTTT; CDR3: CASSFGSGPQHF
D: TRBD1; J: TRBJ1-5; size: few; V: TRBV6-1; DNA: TGTGCCAGCAGTGAAGCCGGACAGGGAGCTCATCAGCCCCAGCATTTT; CDR3: CASSEAGQGAHQPQHF
D: TRBD2; J: TRBJ2-7; size: -; V: TRBV20-1; DNA: TGCAGTGCTAGGCAGTCTGCGGGGGGGACCTACGAGCAGTACTTC; CDR3: CSARQSAGGTYEQYF
D: -; J: TRBJ2-7; size: medium-sized; V: TRBV28; DNA: TGTGCCAGCAGCACCATTCGGGAGTGGGGAAGAAAAGCCTACGAGCAGTACTTC; CDR3: CASSTIREWGRKAYEQYF
D: TRBD1; J: TRBJ1-4; size: -; V: TRBV5-6; DNA: TGTGCCAGCAGCCCGGGGCCAGGGGGCTCCAATGAAAAACTGTTTTTT; CDR3: CASSPGPGGSNEKLFF
D: TRBD2; J: TRBJ2-1; size: medium-sized; V: TRBV20-1; DNA: TGCAGTGGAGTTGGCGGGGGGGCTAGGAATGAGCAGTTCTTC; CDR3: CSGVGGGARNEQFF
D: TRBD1; J: TRBJ2-2; size: -; V: TRBV7-7; DNA: TGTGCCAGCAGCCTAGGGACAGGGCCGACCGGGGAGCTGTTTTTT; CDR3: CASSLGTGPTGELFF